Listed below are T cell receptor beta chains from one sample, sequenced in a study of EBV T-cell therapy then PD-1 blockade in nasopharyngeal carcinoma. For these TCRs, the target antigens are not known. Sequencing used immunoSEQ multiplex PCR; TCRdb keeps in-frame clones, though not all of them. The sample yields 15,000 to 20,000 clones, approximately 88% seen once. The source was CD8+ T cells from blood, collected at day 0 from a patient whose treatment included autologous EBV-specific T cells and nivolumab. The source is a man between 35 and 55 years old with nasopharyngeal carcinoma. Each CDR3 is given with its conserved first and last residue. Each record gives: clone size, J gene, V gene, D gene, CDR3 DNA, CDR3 protein. The D gene is left open where the match is weak. For some rows the clone size is stated as once, few or many, or as a class when expanded; others skip it.

>-|TRBJ2-4|TRBV3-1/TRBV3-2|-
TGTGCCAGCAGCCAACCGTGGGCGGAGGAGGGAAACATTCAGTACTTC
CASSQPWAEEGNIQYF
>-|TRBJ2-1|TRBV27|-
TGTGCCGTGGATGAGCAGTTCTTC
CAVDEQFF
>few|TRBJ2-3|TRBV5-6|-
TGTGCCAGCAGCGGTCCATCCACAGATACGCAGTATTTT
CASSGPSTDTQYF
>-|TRBJ1-2|TRBV7-9|TRBD1
TGTGCCAGCAGCGCGCTGGACAGGGAATATGGCTACACCTTC
CASSALDREYGYTF
>-|TRBJ2-3|TRBV27|-
TGTGCCAGCAGCGACGAACCGGGAGGCACAGATACGCAGTATTTT
CASSDEPGGTDTQYF
>-|TRBJ2-4|TRBV5-5|-
TGTGCCAGCAGCTTGGGTGGGGGGCCCAAAAACATTCAGTACTTC
CASSLGGGPKNIQYF
>-|TRBJ2-5|TRBV10-3|TRBD2
TGTGCCATCAGTGAGTCGCCTAGCGGAAAAGAGACCCAGTACTTC
CAISESPSGKETQYF
>once|TRBJ1-4|TRBV6-2/TRBV6-3|TRBD1
TGTGCCAGCAGTTCCGGACAGGGGTTAAATGAAAAACTGTTTTTT
CASSSGQGLNEKLFF
>-|TRBJ1-4|TRBV7-9|-
TGTGCCAGCAGCGCTGTAGGATCCACTAATGAAAAACTGTTTTTT
CASSAVGSTNEKLFF
>few|TRBJ1-5|TRBV4-3|TRBD1
TGCGCCAGCAGCCAAGGAAGGGGGCCTGGTCAGCCCCAGCATTTT
CASSQGRGPGQPQHF
>-|TRBJ1-4|TRBV19|-
TGTGCCAGTCGCGGGTCCAGGGGACGCCCTAATGAAAAACTGTTTTTT
CASRGSRGRPNEKLFF
>-|TRBJ1-4|TRBV14|-
TGTGCCAGCAGCCAAGAATACGGGGTGGGGAAACTACTGTTTTTT
CASSQEYGVGKLLFF
>-|TRBJ1-2|TRBV27|-
TGTGCCAGCAGCCGAACCCCCCCCTATGGCTACACCTTC
CASSRTPPYGYTF
>-|TRBJ1-1|TRBV6-5|-
TGTGCCAGCCTATGGCGCGGTGGTAGCACTGAAGCTTTCTTT
CASLWRGGSTEAFF
>-|TRBJ1-1|TRBV7-9|-
TGTGCCAGCAGCTTCTCGAGAGGGTCTGCGAACACTGAAGCTTTCTTT
CASSFSRGSANTEAFF
>-|TRBJ1-2|TRBV6-4|TRBD1
TGTGCCAGCAGTGACTCGATGGAGGGGGCGAAGGGCTACACCTTC
CASSDSMEGAKGYTF
>-|TRBJ1-5|TRBV27|-
TGTGCCAGCAGTTTGACACCGACATGGCCCCAGCATTTT
CASSLTPTWPQHF
>-|TRBJ2-7|TRBV30|-
TGTGCCTGTTGGGGGAACGAGCAGTACTTC
CACWGNEQYF
>-|TRBJ2-3|TRBV7-2|-
TGTGCCAGCAGCTTAGAATCAGGGGATACGCAGTATTTT
CASSLESGDTQYF
>-|TRBJ2-3|TRBV6-5|-
TGTGCCAGCAGTTCCGGGGTGGAGCGCACAGATACGCAGTATTTT
CASSSGVERTDTQYF
>-|TRBJ2-7|TRBV28|TRBD2
TGTGCCAGCAGTCCGCAAGCGGGGGGCAGCTCCTACGAGCAGTACTTC
CASSPQAGGSSYEQYF
>few|TRBJ1-5|TRBV27|-
TGTGCCAGCAGCACTCAGGGGCGGCAGCCCCAGCATTTT
CASSTQGRQPQHF
>-|TRBJ2-3|TRBV25-1|-
TGTGCCAGCGGGGTGGGGGAGGTGGATACGCAGTATTTT
CASGVGEVDTQYF
>-|TRBJ2-5|TRBV5-4|-
TGTGCCAGCAGCATAGGGGAGACCCAGTACTTC
CASSIGETQYF
>-|TRBJ1-1|TRBV2|TRBD1
TGTGCCAGCCCGACAGGGGGGTACACTGAAGCTTTCTTT
CASPTGGYTEAFF
>-|TRBJ1-1|TRBV30|-
TGTGCCTGGAGTCGGGCGGTGGGTACTGAAGCTTTCTTT
CAWSRAVGTEAFF
>-|TRBJ2-7|TRBV27|-
TGTGCCAGCAGTTATACAGCCTCCTACGAGCAGTACTTC
CASSYTASYEQYF
>-|TRBJ2-3|TRBV14|TRBD2
TGTGCCAGCAGCCACCCGATTAGCGGGGGCCGAGGAGATACGCAGTATTTT
CASSHPISGGRGDTQYF
>-|TRBJ2-3|TRBV7-9|-
TGTGCCAGCAGCTTAGGTACAGACACAGATACGCAGTATTTT
CASSLGTDTDTQYF
>-|TRBJ2-2|TRBV7-9|-
TGTGCCAGCGGCTCCAGGGTAGCAGGGGAGCTGTTTTTT
CASGSRVAGELFF
>-|TRBJ1-2|TRBV6-5|-
TGTGCCAGCATTTTTCAGGGGATGGGGGGCTACACCTTC
CASIFQGMGGYTF
>-|TRBJ1-1|TRBV6-6|-
TGTGCCAGCAGTTACCGGACCTATGAAGCTTTCTTT
CASSYRTYEAFF
>-|TRBJ1-3|TRBV21-1|-
TGTGCCAGCAGCAAATGGCAGTTAGAGCTCTGGAAACGCAAGCCTGGAAACACCATATATTTT
CASSKWQLELWKRKPGNTIYF
>-|TRBJ2-3|TRBV29-1|-
TGCAGCGTTGAGGCAGGGGGGAGCACAGATACGCAGTATTTT
CSVEAGGSTDTQYF
>-|TRBJ1-2|TRBV5-4|TRBD1
TGTGCCAGCAGCTCCACGACAGGGTACTATGGCTACACCTTC
CASSSTTGYYGYTF
>-|TRBJ2-7|TRBV7-9|-
TGTGCCAGCAGCTTAACACTTAGCCTTTTCGAGCAGTACTTC
CASSLTLSLFEQYF
>few|TRBJ1-5|TRBV4-1|-
TGCGCCAGCAGCCTTGGACCGTATAGCAATCAGCCCCAGCATTTT
CASSLGPYSNQPQHF
>-|TRBJ2-1|TRBV4-2|TRBD2
TGTGCCAGCAGCCAAGATCATGGCGGGGGGGTCTGGAATGAGCAGTTCTTC
CASSQDHGGGVWNEQFF
>-|TRBJ2-7|TRBV14|-
TGTGCCAGCAGCCCTAAAGAAGGGGGGCCACACGAGCAGTACTTC
CASSPKEGGPHEQYF
>-|TRBJ1-5|TRBV18|-
TGTGCCAGCTCACCACGAGGGGGTGGCAATCAGCCCCAGCATTTT
CASSPRGGGNQPQHF
>-|TRBJ2-7|TRBV7-6|TRBD1
TGTGCCAGCAGCCCCAGACAGGGGGGGATCTACGAGCAGTACTTC
CASSPRQGGIYEQYF
>-|TRBJ2-7|TRBV15|TRBD1
TGTGCCACCAGCAGAGGTTTAGGGACAGGGACGGGCGAGCAGTACTTC
CATSRGLGTGTGEQYF
>-|TRBJ1-6|TRBV10-3|-
TGTGCCATCAGTGCTCAGTCCCTATCGGATTCACCCCTCCACTTT
CAISAQSLSDSPLHF
>-|TRBJ1-6|TRBV6-5|-
TGTGCCAGCAGTAAGCCGTATAATTCACCCCTCCACTTT
CASSKPYNSPLHF
>medium-sized|TRBJ1-5|TRBV6-5|TRBD1
TGTGCCAGCAGGGCCGGGACAGTGAACCAGCCCCAGCATTTT
CASRAGTVNQPQHF
>-|TRBJ2-3|TRBV4-3|-
TGCGCCAGCAGCCAAAACCCGGGGAGTGGGAGCACAGATACGCAGTATTTT
CASSQNPGSGSTDTQYF
>-|TRBJ1-3|TRBV9|-
TGTGCCAGCAGCGGACGCGGGGTCTCTGGAAACACCATATATTTT
CASSGRGVSGNTIYF
>-|TRBJ1-1|TRBV5-4|-
TGTGCCAGCAGCTTGACAGGGCGCACTGAAGCTTTCTTT
CASSLTGRTEAFF
>-|TRBJ1-2|TRBV4-3|TRBD1
TGCGCCAGCAGAGGACAGGGGGCGCGCAATGGCTACACCTTC
CASRGQGARNGYTF
>once|TRBJ2-3|TRBV4-1|-
TGCGCCAGCAGCCCGATCCAGACTAGCACAGATACGCAGTATTTT
CASSPIQTSTDTQYF
>-|TRBJ2-4|TRBV6-2/TRBV6-3|-
TGTGCCAGCAGTTATAAGGGAATAGCCAAAAACATTCAGTACTTC
CASSYKGIAKNIQYF
>-|TRBJ1-5|TRBV6-5|-
TGTGCCAGCAGGGCGGGAAGCTACCCAGAGCATTTT
CASRAGSYPEHF
>-|TRBJ2-3|TRBV5-6|TRBD1
TGTGCCACTGGACGGGACAGGGGGCCCAATACGCAGTATTTT
CATGRDRGPNTQYF
>-|TRBJ1-5|TRBV19|-
TGTGCCAGTGGGGGGGCAGTCCGAATCAGGCCCCAGCATTTT
CASGGAVRIRPQHF
>once|TRBJ2-1|TRBV30|-
TGTGCCTGGACCAGTACGTGGGATGAGCAGTTCTTC
CAWTSTWDEQFF
>-|TRBJ1-5|TRBV14|-
TGTGCCAGCAGCCAAGATAATCAGCCCCAGCATTTT
CASSQDNQPQHF
>-|TRBJ1-6|TRBV6-6|TRBD1
TGTGCCAGCACCCTATTCGGGACAGCCTATAATTCACCCCTCCACTTT
CASTLFGTAYNSPLHF